Presented here are 29 T cell receptor beta chains from one specimen sequenced in a study of blood T cell repertoires in COVID-19. Data came from immunoSEQ multiplex PCR; TCRdb stores just in-frame clones and leaves some out. The repertoire includes more than 45,000 clones, about 86% of them detected once, and around 10% sits in the top ten. Sequencing was performed on peripheral blood. These receptors were obtained from a man older than 75 with COVID-19, enrolled during active disease.

The chain joins TRBV6-4 to TRBJ1-4, with 11 bases fitting TRBD1. Germline V gene data show CDR1 as MRHNA and CDR2 as SNTAGT. The junction had 11 bases not matched to a gene; V was cut back by 6 bases and J by 8 bases. The CDR3 is 16 residues long. CDR3 sequence: CASSPGDRGSGEKLFF. Here the CDR3 DNA reads TGTGCCAGCAGCCCGGGGGACAGGGGGTCAGGCGAAAAACTGTTTTTT.

This clone appeared once. The chain joins TRBV10-3 to TRBJ2-1, with D uncertain. From germline, CDR1 is ENHRY and CDR2 SYGVKD. V lost 0 bases and J 2 bases, leaving 11 bases between the germline ends. The CDR3 length is 16 residues. This CDR3 is CAISESVGGTYNEQFF. CDR3 sequence (DNA): TGTGCCATCAGTGAGTCAGTCGGCGGCACCTACAATGAGCAGTTCTTC.

This clone appeared a single time. The V gene is TRBV30, the J gene TRBJ2-5; D might be TRBD2 (6 bases). Looked up from germline, CDR1 is GTSNPN and CDR2 is SVGIG (reference sequence). The V gene lost 0 bases and the J gene lost 2 bases, with 16 bases spanning the gap. The CDR3 totals 16 residues. CDR3 sequence reads: CAWSVGSGQFQETQYF. In DNA, the CDR3 is TGTGCCTGGAGTGTGGGTAGCGGCCAGTTTCAAGAGACCCAGTACTTC.

DNA for the CDR3: TGTGCCAGCTCCTACCATAGCAATCAGCCCCAGCATTTT. Encoded protein: CASSYHSNQPQHF. This chain links TRBV6-5 with TRBJ1-5; no clear D gene. Trimming took off 8 bases at V and 0 bases at J, with 8 bases between the two ends. Germline V gene lookup returns CDR1 MNHEY and CDR2 SVGAGI. The CDR3 sequence is 13 residues long.

This clone occurred once. The chain carries TRBV28 and TRBJ2-5, with a weak D call TRBD2 (6 bases). CDR1 is MDHEN and CDR2 is SYDVKM in the germline V gene. CDR3 size: 12 residues. V lost 6 bases to trimming and J lost 7 bases, with 12 bases between them. CDR3 sequence (DNA): TGTGCCAGCAGGACGGGAGAAGGGACCCAGTACTTC. It yields the protein CASRTGEGTQYF.

The chain employs TRBV6-2 or TRBV6-3 and TRBJ1-5; 9 bases align to TRBD1. The CDR3 is made up of 16 amino acids. CDR1 and CDR2 (germline): MNHEY, SVGEGT. With V trimmed by 6 bases and J by 1 base, 7 bases remained unmatched. The CDR3 sequence is CASSRTGTGSNQPQHF. The CDR3 DNA follows: TGTGCCAGCAGCCGAACTGGGACAGGGAGCAATCAGCCCCAGCATTTT.

This rearrangement joins TRBV9 to TRBJ2-7; 7 bases line up with TRBD2. The germline gives CDR1 SGDLS, CDR2 YYNGEE. CDR3 length equals 13 residues. The V and J ends lost 0 bases and 7 bases, in that order; junction bases with no gene match: 4. The CDR3 sequence: CASSVVGGGEQYF. For the CDR3, the DNA is TGTGCCAGCAGCGTAGTCGGCGGGGGAGAGCAGTACTTC.

The gene calls are TRBV3-1 (or the pseudogene TRBV3-2) and TRBJ2-2, with D maybe TRBD2 (6 bases). Germline V CDR1 and CDR2: LGHDT, YNNKEL (reference sequence). The CDR3 runs 15 residues. With 1 base removed from V and 4 bases from J, the gap between germline ends came to 10 bases. The CDR3 is CASSQGGAGTGELFF. CDR3 bases: TGTGCCAGCAGCCAAGGCGGGGCTGGCACCGGGGAGCTGTTTTTT.

This clone was picked up one time. This chain joins TRBV4-2 and TRBJ1-2; 10 nucleotides agree with TRBD1. Germline V lookup: CDR1 LGHNA, CDR2 YNFKEQ. V dropped 4 bases and J dropped 4; count of bases not matched to a gene: 6. There are 15 residues in the CDR3. The CDR3 loop is CASSRDRGNSYGYTF. CDR3 nucleotide sequence: TGTGCCAGCAGCCGGGACAGGGGAAATAGCTATGGCTACACCTTC.

This rearrangement joins TRBV29-1 to TRBJ1-1; TRBD1 agrees at 7 bases. V trimming: 7 bases; J trimming: 1 base; junction bases outside the gene matches: 6. The CDR3 covers 13 residues. The germline V gene has CDR1 SQVTM and CDR2 ANQGSEA. CDR3 coding DNA: TGCAGCGCCCTCGACAGGGCGAACACTGAAGCTTTCTTT. Its protein product is CSALDRANTEAFF.

This clone came up a few times. The rearrangement links TRBV7-2 to TRBJ2-2; 9 bases map to TRBD2. The CDR3 extends over 15 amino acids. With V trimmed by 5 bases and J by 4 bases, 5 bases remained unmatched. Germline loops: CDR1 SGHTA, CDR2 FQGNSA. CDR3 coding DNA: TGTGCCAGCAGCCCTAAGACTAGCGGCACCGGGGAGCTGTTTTTT. Protein sequence: CASSPKTSGTGELFF.

The chain uses TRBV2 and TRBJ1-4, with a tentative D call TRBD1 (5 bases). The germline V gene has CDR1 SNHLY and CDR2 FYNNEI. The ends were cut back, 3 bases at V and 12 bases at J, with 14 bases in the middle. The CDR3 is 13 residues long. The DNA for the CDR3 is TGTGCCAGCAGTGACAGGGCCCGCGGTGAACTGTTTTTT. Encoded protein: CASSDRARGELFF.

This clone is a singleton in its sample. The CDR3 here is CSAAQGPAFF. CDR3 sequence (DNA): TGCAGTGCTGCCCAGGGTCCGGCTTTCTTT. V gene TRBV20-1 combines with J gene TRBJ1-1, with a weak D call TRBD1 (5 bases). The CDR3 is 10 residues long. V lost 5 bases and J lost 11, with 12 bases in between. Germline assignment: CDR1 DFQATT and CDR2 SNEGSKA (reference sequence).

This sequence joins TRBV19 and TRBJ1-5, with unresolved D. V was trimmed by 3 bases and J by 4 bases, leaving 16 bases between them. The CDR3 totals 16 residues. Germline assignment: CDR1 LNHDA and CDR2 SQIVND (reference sequence). CDR3 loop: CASSITFPPLNQPQHF. CDR3 nucleotides: TGTGCCAGTAGTATTACTTTTCCCCCACTGAATCAGCCCCAGCATTTT.

The chain is built from TRBV3-1 (or the pseudogene TRBV3-2) and TRBJ2-4; perhaps TRBD2 as D (6 bases). The CDR3 runs 16 residues. Trimming took 0 bases from V and 5 from J, leaving 14 bases between them. Germline V lookup: CDR1 LGHDT, CDR2 YNNKEL (reference sequence). The CDR3 nucleotides are TGTGCCAGCAGCCAAGACTTTTGGGGCGGGGAAAACATTCAGTACTTC. Translated, it gives CASSQDFWGGENIQYF.

This clone was counted a few times. The V and J genes are TRBV11-2 and TRBJ1-2, with D possibly matching TRBD1 (5 bases). The CDR3 is 12 amino acids. V dropped 4 bases and J dropped 4 bases, with 7 bases sitting between them. From germline, CDR1 is SGHAT and CDR2 FQNNGV. The CDR3 protein is CASSYGGYGYTF. For the CDR3, the DNA is TGTGCCAGCAGCTACGGGGGCTATGGCTACACCTTC.

This clone was found a few times. The chain couples TRBV7-2 to TRBJ1-2, with D possibly being TRBD1 (6 bases). V shed 5 bases and J shed 4 bases, with 17 bases lying between them. The CDR3 totals 15 residues. CDR1 and CDR2 (germline): SGHTA, FQGNSA. CDR3 protein: CASSTRRGGVYGYTF. The CDR3 nucleotides are TGTGCCAGCAGCACCCGTAGGGGGGGGGTCTATGGCTACACCTTC.

Only a few counts were recorded for this clone. V gene TRBV7-2 combines with J gene TRBJ2-3; TRBD2 is a possible D gene (6 bases). The germline CDR1 and CDR2 sequences are SGHTA and FQGNSA. V was cut by 2 bases and J by 2 bases, with 14 bases left in between. The CDR3 is 16 residues long. This CDR3 is CASSLMSGGTTDTQYF. CDR3 bases: TGTGCCAGCAGCTTAATGAGTGGAGGGACCACAGATACGCAGTATTTT.

The chain employs TRBV5-4 and TRBJ2-7, with 8 bases that match TRBD1. This CDR3 has 14 residues. V was pared by 4 bases and J by 3 bases, with 6 bases of the junction left unmatched. Germline assignment: CDR1 SGHNT and CDR2 YYREEE (reference sequence). CDR3 amino acids: CASSPFGQGYEQYV. CDR3 sequence (DNA): TGTGCCAGCAGCCCATTTGGACAGGGCTACGAGCAGTACGTC.

This chain connects TRBV5-1 to TRBJ2-7; weak D call: TRBD2 (6 bases). V shed 3 bases and J shed 3 bases, with 16 bases lying between them. The germline V gene has CDR1 SGHRS and CDR2 YFSETQ. The CDR3 covers 15 residues. The CDR3 DNA is TGCGCCAGCAGCTCCCCCGGGGTAGCGGTCTACGAGCAGTACGTC. Translating it yields CASSSPGVAVYEQYV.

The gene calls are TRBV10-3 and TRBJ1-5, with 7 bases identical to TRBD1. Unmatched junction bases numbered 8, after V lost 3 bases and J lost 6 bases. Germline V lookup: CDR1 ENHRY, CDR2 SYGVKD. The CDR3 sequence is 15 residues long. CDR3 DNA sequence: TGTGCCATCAGTGACAACGACAGGGAAGGTCAGCCCCAGCATTTT. As protein: CAISDNDREGQPQHF.

The genes are TRBV30 and TRBJ1-2, with 7 bases fitting TRBD1. Germline CDR1 GTSNPN, CDR2 SVGIG (reference sequence). The CDR3 is 15 amino acids. V shed 2 bases and J 8 bases; nucleotides not matched to a gene: 14. The CDR3 protein is CAWSPYRGRGSGYTF. Here the CDR3 DNA reads TGTGCCTGGAGTCCCTACAGGGGACGAGGCTCGGGCTACACCTTC.

This chain uses TRBV27 with TRBJ1-2; D remains unclear. The germline gives CDR1 MNHEY, CDR2 SMNVEV (reference sequence). Trimming left V 2 bases short and J 4 bases short, with 17 bases between. The CDR3 totals 16 residues. CDR3 nucleotide sequence: TGTGCCAGCAGTTTACGCTCCCCACTCGTTAGCTATGGCTACACCTTC. Amino acids: CASSLRSPLVSYGYTF.

The rearrangement links TRBV7-2 to TRBJ2-7, with D tentatively TRBD1 (7 bases). The CDR3 covers 14 residues. V shed 5 bases and J shed 1 base, with 12 bases lying between them. Germline V gene lookup returns CDR1 SGHTA and CDR2 FQGNSA. DNA of the CDR3: TGTGCCAGCAGCCCAGGGGGGCATTCCTACGAGCAGTACGTC. Its translation: CASSPGGHSYEQYV.

The rearrangement joins TRBV18 to TRBJ1-1, with TRBD1 as a possible D gene (6 bases). Germline CDR1 and CDR2: KGHSH and LQKENI. V lost 0 bases and J lost 6, with 17 bases in between. The CDR3 is made up of 16 amino acids. CDR3 residues: CASSPPTGRPSSEAFF. DNA for the CDR3: TGTGCCAGCTCACCACCGACAGGCCGCCCGAGTTCTGAAGCTTTCTTT.

The chain links TRBV24-1 to TRBJ1-1; D uncertain. Germline assignment: CDR1 KGHDR and CDR2 SFDVKD. V was shortened by 9 bases and J by 0 bases, with 13 bases between the two germline ends. The CDR3 is 14 residues long. The CDR3 coding sequence is TGTGCCACCTCCCGAGGCGGTCTGAACACTGAAGCTTTCTTT. This gives the protein CATSRGGLNTEAFF.

The chain recombines TRBV10-3 with TRBJ2-7; 7 bases map to TRBD1. The germline CDR1 and CDR2 sequences are ENHRY and SYGVKD. This CDR3 has 14 residues. V lost 10 bases, J lost 3 bases, and 12 bases stayed unmatched. The CDR3 DNA sequence: TGTGCCACCCCCGGGACAGAAGATCTCTACGAGCAGTACGTC. Its translation is CATPGTEDLYEQYV.

The CDR3, as DNA: TGTGCCAGCAGCCGGGACTCGGCGGGCTTAGAGCAGTTCTTC. Translated, it gives CASSRDSAGLEQFF. This rearrangement joins TRBV7-6 to TRBJ2-1; weak D call: TRBD2 (6 bases). Per germline, CDR1 SGHVS and CDR2 FNYEAQ. The CDR3 is made up of 14 amino acids. Trimming took off 5 bases at V and 10 bases at J, with 18 bases between the two ends. Based on the CDR3 plus reference TRBV7-6 and TRBJ2-1, the full variable domain is GAGVSQSPRYKVTKRGQDVALRCDPISGHVSLYWYRQALGQGPEFLTYFNYEAQQDKSGLPNDRFSAERPEGSISTLTIQRTEQRDSAMYRCASSRDSAGLEQFFGPGTRLTVL.

The rearrangement joins TRBV10-3 to TRBJ1-1; TRBD1 aligns across 7 bases. CDR3 length: 14 residues. CDR1 is ENHRY, CDR2 SYGVKD, per germline. V was pared by 5 bases and J by 3 bases, with 6 bases of the junction left unmatched. DNA of the CDR3: TGTGCCATCAGTTTAGGGGGCGTAGACACTGAAGCTTTCTTT. Protein sequence: CAISLGGVDTEAFF.